Listed here are 30 T cell receptor beta chains from one sample, sequenced in a study of tumor and adjacent non-tumor tissue in lung cancer. Three rounds of nested PCR, following a modified ARM-PCR protocol, produced the TCRbeta library. TCRdb re-derived calls from the multiplex PCR reads in MiXCR, one entry per CDR3 protein. Counted here are 94,000 or so distinct CDR3 sequences, more than 75% occurring once; the ten biggest clones make up around a fifth. This sample's RNA came from whole unsorted tissue. This non-tumor lung sample came from over 3 cm beyond the tumor edge. The sequencing input was distant non-tumor lung tissue. These receptors all stem from a woman in her fifties or sixties with non-small cell lung cancer.

Ten or more counts support this clonotype. The chain recombines TRBV19 with TRBJ2-1; 10 nucleotides align to TRBD2. The CDR3 spans 19 residues. V lost 11 bases and J lost 3; bases outside the gene matches: 22. The germline V gene has CDR1 LNHDA and CDR2 SQIVND (reference sequence). The CDR3 loop is CAGPPHGLAGVKGYNEQFF. DNA of the CDR3: TGTGCCGGCCCCCCACACGGGCTAGCGGGAGTTAAAGGCTACAATGAGCAGTTCTTC. Full variable domain (missing parts from reference TRBV19 and TRBJ2-1): DGGITQSPKYLFRKEGQNVTLSCEQNLNHDAMYWYRQDPGQGLRLIYYSQIVNDFQKGDIAEGYSVSREKKESFPLTVTSAQKNPTAFYLCAGPPHGLAGVKGYNEQFFGPGTRLTVL.

This clonotype was detected once. This chain connects TRBV6-6 to TRBJ2-3; D is ambiguous. V was pared by 0 bases and J by 11 bases, with 18 bases between. Germline V CDR1 and CDR2: MNHNY, SVGAGI (reference sequence). The CDR3 has 15 residues. The DNA of the CDR3 is TGTGCCAGCAGTTACTCTCCGACTGTCGGGCATATGCAGTATTTT. Encoded protein: CASSYSPTVGHMQYF.

As to this clonotype: A read error may produce the germline difference seen at one junction end. The genes are TRBV5-1 and TRBJ2-3, with D hard to call. Germline V gene lookup returns CDR1 SGHRS and CDR2 YFSETQ. CDR3 length: 13 amino acids. The CDR3 spells CASRLPGPDMQYF. The CDR3 coding sequence is TGCGCCAGTCGACTGCCCGGTCCAGATATGCAGTATTTT.

In this sample, this clonotype turned up many times. For the CDR3, the DNA is TGCGCCAGCAGCCAAGTCGATCCGGGGGGGGTAGGAAACACCATATATTTT. Translation gives CASSQVDPGGVGNTIYF. This chain joins TRBV4-1 and TRBJ1-3, with D possibly being TRBD1 (5 bases). This CDR3 has 17 residues. The ends were cut back, 1 base at V and 4 bases at J, with 17 bases in the middle. CDR1 and CDR2 (germline): MGHRA, YSYEKL.

The chain couples TRBV29-1 to TRBJ2-1; a weak D match, TRBD1 (8 bases). The germline CDR1 and CDR2 sequences are SQVTM and ANQGSEA. Deletions cut 2 bases from V and 7 bases from J, with 18 bases between. This CDR3 has 15 amino acids. CDR3 sequence (DNA): TGCAGCGTTGAACCGCTTACAGGGGGGGTGAATGAGCAGTTCTTC. It is translated as CSVEPLTGGVNEQFF.

This clonotype was detected only once. Germline and junction disagree at one end, which may indicate a read error. The chain links TRBV29-1 to TRBJ1-5; TRBD1 is a possible D gene (6 bases). The CDR3 length is 15 residues. Germline-derived CDR1 and CDR2 are SQVTM and ANQGSEA. The chain's CDR3 is CSVELGRGGDQPRHF. In DNA form, the CDR3 reads TGCAGCGTTGAATTAGGTCGAGGGGGAGATCAGCCCCGGCATTTC.

V gene TRBV28 combines with J gene TRBJ2-3; the D is unclear. From germline, CDR1 is MDHEN and CDR2 SYDVKM. The V and J ends lost 5 bases and 2 bases respectively, with 14 bases between them. The CDR3 loop spans 15 amino acids. CDR3 in DNA: TGTGCCAGCAGTCGGACCTCACTAAACACAGATACGCAGTATTTT. This gives the protein CASSRTSLNTDTQYF.

As concerns this clonotype: A read error may produce the germline difference seen at one junction end. This chain connects TRBV10-3 to TRBJ2-7; D unresolved. Germline CDR1 ENHRY, CDR2 SYGVKD. This CDR3 contains 11 residues. This CDR3 reads CATSDNYEQYF. In DNA form, the CDR3 reads TGTGCCACCAGTGACAACTACGAGCAGTACTTC.

The chain couples TRBV28 to TRBJ1-6, with TRBD1 matching 10 bases. This CDR3 region has 14 residues. CDR1 MDHEN and CDR2 SYDVKM come from the germline V gene. For the CDR3, the DNA is TGTGTCACCAGTTGGAGACAGGGGGCATCACCCCTCCACTTT. As protein: CVTSWRQGASPLHF. Together with reference TRBV28 and TRBJ1-6, the CDR3 gives the full variable domain: DVKVTQSSRYLVKRTGEKVFLECVQDMDHENMFWYRQDPGLGLRLIYFSYDVKMKEKGDIPEGYSVSREKKERFSLILESASTNQTSMYLCVTSWRQGASPLHFGNGTRLTVT.

Of note for this clonotype: Since a much larger clone is just one base distant, this may be a read error. V and J are TRBV10-1 and TRBJ1-3, with D unresolved. From germline, CDR1 is WNHNN and CDR2 SYGVQD (reference sequence). The length of the CDR3 is 13 residues. The germline V and J ends were trimmed by 8 bases and 2 bases, with 10 bases remaining between them. CDR3: CASPESPGNTIYF. The CDR3 DNA is TGCGCCAGCCCAGAGTCCCCTGGAAACACCATATATTTT.

Regarding this clonotype: A read error may account for a junction end that differs from germline. The V gene is TRBV28, the J gene TRBJ2-3; tentatively, D is TRBD2 (6 bases). Germline V lookup: CDR1 MDHEN, CDR2 SYDVKM. The CDR3 loop spans 14 amino acids. The CDR3 spells CASTYLSGTDTQYF. The CDR3, as DNA: TGTGCCAGCACTTACCTTAGCGGCACAGATACACAGTATTTT.

A note on this clonotype: A read error may produce the germline difference seen at one junction end. This chain uses TRBV10-2 with TRBJ2-1; 10 bases are shared with TRBD2. The V gene's germline CDR1 is WSHSY and CDR2 SAAADI. The CDR3 contains 15 residues. The CDR3 is CASSESSSGSQLRIF. Written as DNA, the CDR3 is TGCGCCAGCAGTGAGTCGTCTAGCGGGAGCCAACTACGGATTTTC.

A word on this clonotype: Its ends do not fully match the called genes, so a read error is possible. The CDR3 DNA follows: TGTGCCAGCAGCTTAGAAAGGGGTCAGTCCCAGCAATTT. This translates into CASSLERGQSQQF. This sequence joins TRBV11-2 and TRBJ1-5, with D perhaps matching TRBD1 (5 bases). There are 13 residues in the CDR3. CDR1 and CDR2 from the germline V gene are SGHAT and FQNNGV.

About this clonotype: With a much larger clone just one base away, this may be a read error. The V and J genes are TRBV10-2 and TRBJ2-7; the D is unclear. CDR3 size: 14 residues. Germline V CDR1 and CDR2: WSHSY, SAAADI. The chain's CDR3 is CASSVSVLSYEQCF. The CDR3 DNA follows: TGCGCCAGCAGTGTGAGCGTCCTCTCCTACGAGCAGTGCTTC.

Points on this clonotype: The junction shows a germline mismatch at one end, possibly a read error. The gene calls are TRBV4-2 and TRBJ2-6, with D perhaps matching TRBD1 (5 bases). Germline CDR1 is LGHNA and CDR2 is YNFKEQ. The CDR3 sequence is 16 residues long. For the CDR3, the DNA is TGTGCCAGCAGCCTAGATACAAACTCTGGGGCCAAGGTCCTGACTTTC. It translates to CASSLDTNSGAKVLTF.

Many counts were recorded for this clonotype. The chain has TRBV5-1 and TRBJ1-4; 10 nucleotides line up with TRBD1. Germline V gene data show CDR1 as SGHRS and CDR2 as YFSETQ. The CDR3 covers 18 residues. Losses at the gene ends were 4 bases for V and 7 bases for J; bases not matched to a gene: 16. CDR3 bases: TGCGCCAGCAGCCCTACCGTATTACGACAGGGGGCTGGTGAAAAACTGTTTTTT. It encodes CASSPTVLRQGAGEKLFF. The whole variable domain, remainder taken from reference TRBV5-1 and TRBJ1-4, is KAGVTQTPRYLIKTRGQQVTLSCSPISGHRSVSWYQQTPGQGLQFLFEYFSETQRNKGNFPGRFSGRQFSNSRSEMNVSTLELGDSALYLCASSPTVLRQGAGEKLFFGSGTQLSVL.

To note about this clonotype: The germline gene is not matched at one end of the junction; a read error may be the cause. The rearrangement uses TRBV10-3 and TRBJ2-1; the match to TRBD2 covers 8 bases. Germline CDR1 ENHRY, CDR2 SYGVKD. The CDR3 length is 16 residues. As DNA, the CDR3 is TGTGCCATCAAAGGTAGGGCACTAGCGGAAAGCAATGTGCAGTTCTTC. Amino acids: CAIKGRALAESNVQFF.

The rearrangement joins TRBV13 to TRBJ1-1, with D unclear. The CDR3 loop spans 14 amino acids. Per the germline V gene, CDR1 is PRHDT and CDR2 is FYEKMQ (reference sequence). CDR3 bases: TGTACAAGCAGCGGTCAATGGATGAACACTGAAGCTTTCTTT. Translating gives CTSSGQWMNTEAFF.

Worth noting for this clonotype: At one end, the junction sequence differs from germline, possibly due to a read error. This chain connects TRBV29-1 to TRBJ1-1; TRBD1 is a possible D gene (5 bases). Looked up from germline, CDR1 is SQVTM and CDR2 is ANQGSEA. The CDR3 length is 16 residues. In DNA, the CDR3 is TGCATCGTTGAAGGGACCCCGACCGCTTTAGACTCTGAATCTTTCTTT. This gives the protein CIVEGTPTALDSESFF.

On this clonotype itself: One junction end does not reproduce the germline sequence, and a read error may be involved. V usage is TRBV4-1 and J usage is TRBJ2-7, with 11 bases fitting TRBD2. CDR3 length: 16 residues. CDR1 is MGHRA and CDR2 is YSYEKL in the germline V gene. The CDR3 spells CASSQTSGASSYQQYF. CDR3 DNA: TGCGCCAGCAGCCAGACTAGCGGGGCGAGCTCCTACCAGCAGTATTTC.

A remark on this clonotype: A much larger clone sits a single nucleotide away, making a read error possible. V gene TRBV10-3 combines with J gene TRBJ2-1; TRBD1 matches at 10 bases. The germline CDR1 and CDR2 sequences are ENHRY and SYGVKD. CDR3 length: 15 residues. The CDR3, as DNA: TGTGCCATCAGTTGGGGACAGGGGTTAGACAATGAGCGGTTCTTC. Its protein is CAISWGQGLDNERFF.

Comments on this clonotype: A clone one base away is much larger, so this may be a read error. Since no conserved phenylalanine or tryptophan closes the CDR3, a read error is the likely cause. The genes are TRBV18 and TRBJ1-5; no clear D. The V end was cut by 4 bases, the J end by 4 bases, with 5 bases between. The CDR3 has 12 residues. The V gene's germline CDR1 is KGHSH and CDR2 LQKENI. The CDR3 region has the DNA TGTGCCAGCTCACAGGAGAATCAGCCCCAGCATTCT. Translating gives CASSQENQPQHS.

This clonotype occurred once. Germline is not matched at one junction end, which may reflect a read error. The CDR3 DNA reads TGTGCCAGCAGCCCCCAAGGGAGAGGGCGGAATGAGCAGTTTTTC. It codes for CASSPQGRGRNEQFF. The rearrangement uses TRBV4-2 and TRBJ2-1; a possible D gene is TRBD2 (5 bases). Germline V lookup: CDR1 LGHNA, CDR2 YNFKEQ. The CDR3 loop spans 15 amino acids.

A remark on this clonotype: Lacking the conserved final phenylalanine or tryptophan, this CDR3 likely reflects a read error. The CDR3 sequence is CASSEHSGLWAEAFI. CDR3 nucleotide sequence: TGTGCCAGCAGTGAACATAGCGGACTGTGGGCGGAAGCTTTCATT. The chain carries TRBV6-1 and TRBJ1-1; D is ambiguous. The CDR3 has 15 residues. V lost 2 bases and J lost 8, with 18 bases in between. Germline loops: CDR1 MNHNS, CDR2 SASEGT.

As regards this clonotype: An end of the junction does not agree with germline; a read error may underlie this. The CDR3 coding sequence is TGTGCCAGCACCGTTACTAGTAGCTCCTACAATGAGCGGTTCTTC. Translated, it gives CASTVTSSSYNERFF. The V gene is TRBV6-5, the J gene TRBJ2-1; perhaps TRBD2 as D (5 bases). This CDR3 has 15 residues. The germline V gene encodes CDR1 MNHEY and CDR2 SVGAGI.

This clonotype was seen only a few times. The junction differs from germline at one of its ends, possibly a read error. The chain links TRBV11-2 to TRBJ1-2; D might be TRBD1 (6 bases). This CDR3 has 15 residues. From germline, CDR1 is SGHAT and CDR2 FQNNGV. The CDR3 loop is CASSSRHEGDYGYTF. DNA of the CDR3: TGTGCCAGTAGCTCACGACACGAGGGGGACTATGGCTACACCTTC.

This clonotype is medium-sized. The CDR3 loop is CSVRMLNTGELFF. CDR3 bases: TGCAGCGTCCGTATGCTGAACACCGGGGAGCTGTTTTTT. The rearrangement links TRBV29-1 to TRBJ2-2, with D hard to call. The CDR3 spans 13 residues. Between the trimmed V and J ends, which lost 6 bases and 1 base, there was a span of 9 bases. The germline V gene encodes CDR1 SQVTM and CDR2 ANQGSEA.

Concerning this clonotype itself: The junction and the germline gene differ at one end; a read error may be behind it. The chain employs TRBV6-5 and TRBJ2-7; weak D call: TRBD2 (6 bases). The CDR3 runs 13 residues. The V gene's germline CDR1 is MNHEY and CDR2 SVGAGI. The CDR3 nucleotides are TGTGCTAGCAGTTACCCCATGGGGGGCGAGCAGTACTTC. Translated, it gives CASSYPMGGEQYF.

Comment on this clonotype: One end of the junction varies from germline; a read error may be responsible. The chain is built from TRBV28 and TRBJ2-7; D is perhaps TRBD2 (6 bases). The CDR3 is 16 residues long. CDR1 MDHEN and CDR2 SYDVKM come from the germline V gene. CDR3 residues: CSSSSLDGTDENEQYF. CDR3 nucleotide sequence: TGTTCCAGCAGTTCCCTTGACGGGACTGATGAGAACGAGCAGTACTTC.

Note on this clonotype: A read error is possible here, since a much larger clone lies one base away. The rearrangement links TRBV11-2 to TRBJ2-1, with D possibly being TRBD2 (5 bases). The CDR3 length is 13 residues. Germline-derived CDR1 and CDR2 are SGHAT and FQNNGV. V gave up 4 bases and J gave up 9 bases, with 13 bases separating them. CDR3: CASSSENAGEQFF. The CDR3 DNA reads as TGTGCCAGCAGCTCAGAGAATGCGGGTGAGCAGTTCTTC. The variable domain in full, completed from reference TRBV11-2 and TRBJ2-1, reads EAGVAQSPRYKIIEKRQSVAFWCNPISGHATLYWYQQILGQGPKLLIQFQNNGVVDDSQLPKDRFSAERLKGVDSTLKIQPAKLEDSAVYLCASSSENAGEQFFGPGTRLTVL.